This T cell receptor beta chain stems from a study of Ad26.COV2.S vaccination and SARS-CoV-2 variants. The ends were cut back, 1 base at V and 0 bases at J, with 10 bases in the middle. This CDR3 comprises 16 residues. Germline CDR1 reads LNHDA; CDR2 reads SQIVND (reference sequence). Treatment meaning: some 19 received Ad26.COV2.S at low or high dose, single or two shots; about 5 received placebo; per-sample allocation not given. Samples analyzed were those drawn on day 63 after the first vaccine or placebo injection. Study conclusions and caveats: It was reported that spike-specific CD8+ and CD4+ T cell responses were substantially broad after vaccination. Breadth and depth estimates from TCRs may understate total T cell responses.

This clone is a singleton in its sample. Its antigen is not known. Produced via immunoSEQ multiplex PCR; TCRdb's table is partial and in-frame only. The top ten clones hold approximately 2.5% of a sample with around 450,000 clones, 89% of them seen once. The chain employs TRBV19 and TRBJ2-4, with unresolved D. The input for sequencing was peripheral blood, taken in a trial of Ad26.COV2.S vaccine versus placebo. The receptor was derived from a person between 18 and 65 years old who received the Ad26.COV2.S COVID-19 vaccine or a placebo. CDR3 protein: CASSIVRLGAKNIQYF. CDR3 bases: TGTGCCAGTAGTATAGTACGGCTAGGAGCCAAAAACATTCAGTACTTC.